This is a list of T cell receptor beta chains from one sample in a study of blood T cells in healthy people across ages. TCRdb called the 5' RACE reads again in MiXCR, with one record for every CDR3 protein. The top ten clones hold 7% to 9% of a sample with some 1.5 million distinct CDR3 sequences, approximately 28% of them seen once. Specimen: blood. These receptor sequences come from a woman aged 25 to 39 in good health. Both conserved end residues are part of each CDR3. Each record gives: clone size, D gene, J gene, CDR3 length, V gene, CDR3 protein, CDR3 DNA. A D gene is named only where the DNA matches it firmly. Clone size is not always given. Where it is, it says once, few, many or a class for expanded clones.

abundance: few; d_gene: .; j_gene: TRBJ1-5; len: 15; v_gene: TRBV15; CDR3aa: CATSRDRDSNQPQHF; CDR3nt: TGTGCCACCAGCAGAGACAGGGATTCGAATCAGCCCCAGCATTTT
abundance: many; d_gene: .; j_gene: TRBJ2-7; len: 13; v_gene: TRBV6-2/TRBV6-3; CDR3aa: CASSYAPTYEQYF; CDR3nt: TGTGCCAGCAGTTATGCCCCGACCTACGAGCAGTACTTC
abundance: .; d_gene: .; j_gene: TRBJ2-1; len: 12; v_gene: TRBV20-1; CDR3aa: CSASRPKNEQFF; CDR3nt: TGCAGTGCTAGTAGGCCGAAGAATGAGCAGTTCTTC
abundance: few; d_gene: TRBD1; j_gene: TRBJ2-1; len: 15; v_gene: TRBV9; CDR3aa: CASSVGDRGYNEQFF; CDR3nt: TGTGCCAGCAGCGTAGGGGACAGGGGATACAATGAGCAGTTCTTC
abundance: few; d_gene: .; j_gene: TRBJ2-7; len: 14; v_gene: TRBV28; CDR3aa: CASRHDRNSYEQYF; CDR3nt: TGTGCCAGCCGCCATGACAGAAATTCCTACGAGCAGTACTTC
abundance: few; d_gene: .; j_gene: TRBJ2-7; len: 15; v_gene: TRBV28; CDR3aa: CASSLKARGSYEQYF; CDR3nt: TGTGCCAGCAGTCTCAAGGCGAGGGGGTCCTACGAGCAGTACTTC
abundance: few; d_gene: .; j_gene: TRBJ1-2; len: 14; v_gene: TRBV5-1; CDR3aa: CASSLENRHYGYTF; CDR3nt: TGCGCCAGCAGCTTGGAGAACAGGCACTATGGCTACACCTTC
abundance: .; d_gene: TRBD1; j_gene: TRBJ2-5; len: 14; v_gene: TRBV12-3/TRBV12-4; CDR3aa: CANSLGTDEETQYF; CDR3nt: TGTGCCAACAGCCTCGGGACAGATGAAGAGACCCAGTACTTC
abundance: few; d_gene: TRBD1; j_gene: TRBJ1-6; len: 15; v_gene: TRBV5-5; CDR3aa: CASSIDRAGNSPLHF; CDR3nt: TGTGCCAGCAGCATCGACAGGGCGGGTAATTCACCCCTCCACTTT
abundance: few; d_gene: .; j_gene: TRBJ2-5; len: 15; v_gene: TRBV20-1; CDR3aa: CSARINRDRGETQYF; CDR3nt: TGCAGTGCTAGAATTAACCGTGACCGAGGAGAGACCCAGTACTTC
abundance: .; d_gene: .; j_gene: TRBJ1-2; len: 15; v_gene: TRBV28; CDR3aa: CASSPQMGANYGYTF; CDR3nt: TGTGCCAGCAGCCCCCAGATGGGGGCGAACTATGGCTACACCTTC
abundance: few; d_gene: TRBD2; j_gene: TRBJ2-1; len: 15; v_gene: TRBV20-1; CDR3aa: CSARGGLAAHNEQFF; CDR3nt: TGCAGTGCTAGAGGGGGACTAGCGGCCCACAATGAGCAGTTCTTC
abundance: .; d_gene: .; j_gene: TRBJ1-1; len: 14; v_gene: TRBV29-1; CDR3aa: CSVEEEGIYTEAFF; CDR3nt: TGCAGCGTTGAAGAAGAGGGGATTTACACTGAAGCTTTCTTT
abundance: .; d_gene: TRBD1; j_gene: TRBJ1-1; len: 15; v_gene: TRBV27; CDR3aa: CASSPQQGKGTEAFF; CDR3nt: TGTGCCAGCAGTCCCCAACAGGGGAAGGGGACTGAAGCTTTCTTT
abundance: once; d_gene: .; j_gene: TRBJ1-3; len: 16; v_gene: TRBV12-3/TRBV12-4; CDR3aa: CASSLVAGVAGNTIYF; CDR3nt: TGTGCCAGCAGTTTAGTCGCCGGGGTCGCCGGAAACACCATATATTTT
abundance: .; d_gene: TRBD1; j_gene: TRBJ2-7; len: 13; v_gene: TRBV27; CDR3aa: CASGGDRGYEQYF; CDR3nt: TGTGCCAGCGGGGGGGACAGGGGCTACGAGCAGTACTTC
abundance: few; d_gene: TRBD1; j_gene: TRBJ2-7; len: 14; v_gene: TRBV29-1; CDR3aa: CSVERAGGWYEQYF; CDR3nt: TGCAGCGTTGAAAGGGCAGGGGGCTGGTACGAGCAGTACTTC
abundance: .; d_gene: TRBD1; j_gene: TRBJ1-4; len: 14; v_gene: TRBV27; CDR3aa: CASSQTGGQEKLFF; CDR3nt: TGTGCCAGCAGTCAAACAGGGGGCCAGGAAAAACTGTTTTTT
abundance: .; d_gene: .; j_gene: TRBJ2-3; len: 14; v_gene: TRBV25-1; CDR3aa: CACSKPASTDTQYF; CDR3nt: TGTGCCTGCAGTAAGCCAGCCAGCACAGATACGCAGTATTTT
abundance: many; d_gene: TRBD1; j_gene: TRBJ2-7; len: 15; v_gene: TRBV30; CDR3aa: CAWSAGTDSSYEQYF; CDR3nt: TGTGCCTGGAGTGCAGGGACAGACAGCTCCTACGAGCAGTACTTC
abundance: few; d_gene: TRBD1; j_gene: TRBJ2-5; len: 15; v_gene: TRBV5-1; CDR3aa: CASSDGQGNQETQYF; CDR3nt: TGCGCCAGCAGCGATGGACAGGGAAACCAAGAGACCCAGTACTTC
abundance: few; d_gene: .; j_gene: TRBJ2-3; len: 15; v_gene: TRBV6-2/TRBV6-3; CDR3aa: CASSATGRGGNTQYF; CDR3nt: TGTGCCAGCAGTGCGACCGGACGAGGTGGGAATACGCAGTATTTT
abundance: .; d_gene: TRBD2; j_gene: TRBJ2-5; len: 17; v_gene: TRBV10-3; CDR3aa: CVISGSLAGKNQETQYF; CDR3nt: TGTGTCATCAGTGGTTCCTTAGCGGGGAAAAACCAAGAGACCCAGTACTTC
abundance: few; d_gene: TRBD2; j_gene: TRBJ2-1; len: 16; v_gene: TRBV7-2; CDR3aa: CASSTLAGTPYNEQFF; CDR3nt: TGTGCCAGCAGCACTCTAGCGGGGACACCCTACAATGAGCAGTTCTTC
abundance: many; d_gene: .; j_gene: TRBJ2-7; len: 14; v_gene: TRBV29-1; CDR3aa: CSARGSGSSYEQYF; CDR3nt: TGCAGCGCCCGAGGTAGCGGTAGCTCCTACGAGCAGTACTTC
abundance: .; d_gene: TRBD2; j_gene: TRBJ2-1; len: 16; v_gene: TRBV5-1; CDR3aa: CASSSPGLGPSNEQFF; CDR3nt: TGCGCCAGCAGCTCGCCGGGACTAGGGCCCTCCAATGAGCAGTTCTTC
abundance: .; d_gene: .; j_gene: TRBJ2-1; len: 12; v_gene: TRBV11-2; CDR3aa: CASQLPPNEQFF; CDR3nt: TGTGCCAGTCAGCTGCCCCCAAACGAGCAGTTCTTC
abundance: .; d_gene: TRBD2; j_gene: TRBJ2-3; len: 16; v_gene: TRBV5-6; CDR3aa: CASSPTGGQGADTQYF; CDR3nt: TGTGCCAGCAGCCCGACGGGGGGTCAAGGAGCAGATACGCAGTATTTT
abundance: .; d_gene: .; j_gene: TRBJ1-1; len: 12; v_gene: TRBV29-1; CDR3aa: CSVNGGGTEAFF; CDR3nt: TGCAGCGTCAACGGTGGGGGGACTGAAGCTTTCTTT
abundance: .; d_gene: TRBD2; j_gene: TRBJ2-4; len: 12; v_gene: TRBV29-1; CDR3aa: CSVEDGGDEQYF; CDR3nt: TGCAGCGTTGAAGATGGGGGGGATGAGCAGTACTTC
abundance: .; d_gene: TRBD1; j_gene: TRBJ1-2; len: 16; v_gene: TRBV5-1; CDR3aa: CASSSSRDRGLYGYTF; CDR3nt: TGCGCCAGCAGCTCAAGCCGGGACAGGGGGCTCTATGGCTACACCTTC
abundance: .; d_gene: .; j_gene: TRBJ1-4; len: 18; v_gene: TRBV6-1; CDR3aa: CASKPAEGGSATNEKLFF; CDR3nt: TGTGCCAGCAAACCCGCAGAGGGGGGGTCTGCAACTAATGAAAAACTGTTTTTT
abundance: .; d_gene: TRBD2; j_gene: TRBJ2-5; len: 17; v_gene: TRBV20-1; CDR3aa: CSARPHGLAWLQETQYF; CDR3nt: TGCAGTGCTAGACCACACGGACTAGCATGGCTCCAAGAGACCCAGTACTTC
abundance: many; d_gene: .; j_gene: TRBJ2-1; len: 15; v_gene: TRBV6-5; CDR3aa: CASSYRTVGYNEQFF; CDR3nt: TGTGCCAGCAGTTATCGGACAGTGGGATACAATGAGCAGTTCTTC
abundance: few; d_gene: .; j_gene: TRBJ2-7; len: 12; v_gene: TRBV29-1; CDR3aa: CSVPLGVHEQYF; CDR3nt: TGCAGCGTTCCTCTAGGGGTTCACGAGCAGTACTTC
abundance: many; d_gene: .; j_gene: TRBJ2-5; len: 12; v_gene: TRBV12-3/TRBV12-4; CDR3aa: CASSFIVETQYF; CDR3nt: TGTGCCAGCAGCTTCATCGTAGAGACCCAGTACTTC
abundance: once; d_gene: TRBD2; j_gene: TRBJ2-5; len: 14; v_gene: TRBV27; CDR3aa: CASRLAGAGNEQYF; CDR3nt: TGTGCCAGCAGATTAGCGGGGGCCGGCAATGAGCAGTACTTC
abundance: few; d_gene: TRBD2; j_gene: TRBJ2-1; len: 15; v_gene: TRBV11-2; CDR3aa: CVSSWTSGNYNEQFF; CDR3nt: TGTGTCAGCAGCTGGACTAGCGGGAATTACAATGAGCAGTTCTTC
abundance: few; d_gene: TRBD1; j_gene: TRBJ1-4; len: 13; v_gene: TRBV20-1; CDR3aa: CSAVAGQGEKLFF; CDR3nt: TGCAGTGCAGTCGCGGGACAGGGGGAAAAACTGTTTTTT
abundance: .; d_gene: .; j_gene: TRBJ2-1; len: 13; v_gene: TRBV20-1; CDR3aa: CSAPRPGYTEQFF; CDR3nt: TGCAGTGCCCCACGCCCGGGTTACACTGAGCAGTTCTTC
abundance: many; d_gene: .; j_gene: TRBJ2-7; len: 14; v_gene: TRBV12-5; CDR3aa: CASGEGGYSYEQYF; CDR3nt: TGTGCTAGTGGAGAGGGGGGGTACTCCTACGAGCAGTACTTC
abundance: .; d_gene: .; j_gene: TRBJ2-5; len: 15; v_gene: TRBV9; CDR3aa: CASSVAGGSEETQYF; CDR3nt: TGTGCCAGCAGCGTAGCCGGCGGATCAGAAGAGACCCAGTACTTC
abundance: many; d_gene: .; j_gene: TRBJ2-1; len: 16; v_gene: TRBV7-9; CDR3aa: CASSLRLVGSEAEQFF; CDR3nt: TGTGCCAGCAGCTTACGATTGGTAGGTAGTGAGGCTGAGCAGTTCTTC
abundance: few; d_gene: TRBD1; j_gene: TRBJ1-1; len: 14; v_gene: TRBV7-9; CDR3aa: CASSLSGGDTEAFF; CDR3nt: TGTGCCAGCAGCTTATCAGGGGGTGACACTGAAGCTTTCTTT
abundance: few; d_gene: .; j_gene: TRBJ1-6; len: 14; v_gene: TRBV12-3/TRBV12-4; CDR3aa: CASTFGQINSPLHF; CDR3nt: TGTGCCAGCACCTTTGGACAGATTAATTCACCCCTCCACTTT
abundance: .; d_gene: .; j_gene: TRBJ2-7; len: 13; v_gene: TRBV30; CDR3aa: CAWSVLIMEEQYF; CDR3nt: TGTGCCTGGAGTGTACTCATTATGGAAGAGCAGTACTTC
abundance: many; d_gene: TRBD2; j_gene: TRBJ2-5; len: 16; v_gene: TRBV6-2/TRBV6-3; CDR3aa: CASSNPSGGFAETQYF; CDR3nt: TGTGCCAGCAGTAACCCTAGCGGGGGGTTCGCGGAGACCCAGTACTTC
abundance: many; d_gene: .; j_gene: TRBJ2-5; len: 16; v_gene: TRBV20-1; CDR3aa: CSATGRDRRGKETQYF; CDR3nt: TGCAGTGCTACGGGGCGCGACAGGCGCGGGAAAGAGACCCAGTACTTC
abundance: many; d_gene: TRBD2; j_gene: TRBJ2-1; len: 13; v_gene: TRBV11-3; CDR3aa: CASSPGLLGEQFF; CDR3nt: TGTGCCAGCAGCCCGGGACTATTAGGTGAGCAGTTCTTC
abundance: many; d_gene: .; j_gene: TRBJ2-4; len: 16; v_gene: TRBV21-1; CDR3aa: CASSKEERREVCIQYF; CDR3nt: TGTGCCAGCAGCAAAGAGGAACGGAGAGAAGTCTGCATTCAGTACTTC
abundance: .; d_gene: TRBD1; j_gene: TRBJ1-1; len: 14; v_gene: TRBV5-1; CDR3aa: CASSLPGQGASAFF; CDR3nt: TGCGCCAGCAGCCTACCGGGACAGGGGGCATCAGCTTTCTTT
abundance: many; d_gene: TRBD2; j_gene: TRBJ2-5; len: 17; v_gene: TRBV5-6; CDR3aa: CASSVIGLAGVGETQYF; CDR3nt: TGTGCCAGCAGCGTGATAGGACTAGCGGGGGTAGGGGAGACCCAGTACTTC
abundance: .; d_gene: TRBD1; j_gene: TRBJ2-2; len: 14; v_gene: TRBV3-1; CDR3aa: CASWDRGKTGELFF; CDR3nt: TGTGCCAGTTGGGACAGGGGAAAAACCGGGGAGCTGTTTTTT
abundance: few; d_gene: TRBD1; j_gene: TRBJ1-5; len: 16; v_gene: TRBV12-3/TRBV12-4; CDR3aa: CASTLGQGGTRQPQHF; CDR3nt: TGTGCCAGCACCTTGGGGCAGGGGGGGACGCGACAGCCCCAGCATTTT
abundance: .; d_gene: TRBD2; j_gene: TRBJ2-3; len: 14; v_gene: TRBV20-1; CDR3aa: CSAQTSGETDTQYF; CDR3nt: TGCAGTGCCCAGACTAGCGGGGAAACAGATACGCAGTATTTT
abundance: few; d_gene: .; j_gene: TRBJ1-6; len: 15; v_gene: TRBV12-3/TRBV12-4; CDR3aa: CASSLSFGVSSPLHF; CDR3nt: TGTGCCAGCAGTTTGAGTTTCGGGGTGAGTTCACCCCTCCACTTT
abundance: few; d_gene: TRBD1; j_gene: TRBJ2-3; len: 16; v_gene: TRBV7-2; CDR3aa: CASSFDRGSGTDTQYF; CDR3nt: TGTGCCAGCAGCTTTGACAGGGGGAGCGGCACAGATACGCAGTATTTT
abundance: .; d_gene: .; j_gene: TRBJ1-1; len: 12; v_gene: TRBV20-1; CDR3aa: CSARFGSTEAFF; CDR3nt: TGCAGTGCTAGATTTGGGAGCACTGAAGCTTTCTTT
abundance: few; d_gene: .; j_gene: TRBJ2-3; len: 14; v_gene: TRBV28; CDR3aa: CASSLVSPGDTQYF; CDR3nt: TGTGCCAGCAGTTTAGTGAGCCCCGGGGATACGCAGTATTTT